The 26 T cell receptor beta chains below all came from one sample that was sequenced in a study of cytomegalovirus exposure and HLA in healthy donors. The PCR employed 60 Vbeta primers together with 13 Jbeta primers. Assay: immunoSEQ multiplex PCR; the TCRdb copy retains only in-frame clones and omits some. The sample holds 150,000 or so clones. The specimen was PBMCs. Receptors were obtained from a woman in her fifties or sixties in good health and CMV-seronegative.

This rearrangement joins TRBV19 to TRBJ1-2; D is ambiguous. The ends were cut back, 6 bases at V and 3 bases at J, with 14 bases in the middle. From germline, CDR1 is LNHDA and CDR2 SQIVND (reference sequence). This CDR3 spans 14 amino acids. As DNA, the CDR3 is TGTGCCAGTAGAATTGTGGTCGGAGACTATGGCTACACCTTC. As protein: CASRIVVGDYGYTF.

The J gene is TRBJ1-1, the V gene TRBV27; TRBD1 is a possible D gene (5 bases). CDR3 size: 15 residues. CDR1 and CDR2 (germline): MNHEY, SMNVEV (reference sequence). V lost 2 bases to trimming and J lost 7 bases, with 17 bases between them. The CDR3 is CASSLRGGGGSEAFF. DNA for the CDR3: TGTGCCAGCAGTTTAAGGGGTGGGGGGGGAAGTGAAGCTTTCTTT.

The chain carries TRBV9 and TRBJ1-6; the D gene is possibly TRBD1 (6 bases). Trimming took 1 base from V and 13 from J, leaving 12 bases between them. CDR1 SGDLS and CDR2 YYNGEE come from the germline V gene. The CDR3 has 13 residues. The DNA of the CDR3 is TGTGCCAGCAGCGTAAAACAGGGTAGTCCCCTCCACTTT. The encoded protein is CASSVKQGSPLHF.

V and J are TRBV10-3 and TRBJ1-2; 10 nucleotides align to TRBD1. Germline loops: CDR1 ENHRY, CDR2 SYGVKD. V lost 0 bases to trimming and J lost 2 bases; unmatched junction nucleotides: 0. The CDR3 contains 15 residues. The CDR3 spells CAISESGQGNYGYTF. In DNA form, the CDR3 reads TGTGCCATCAGTGAGTCGGGACAGGGGAACTATGGCTACACCTTC.

To note about this clone: The junction departs from the called germline gene at one end, perhaps through a read error. The rearrangement joins TRBV2 to TRBJ1-3, with D hard to call. The germline gives CDR1 SNHLY, CDR2 FYNNEI. This CDR3 spans 10 amino acids. CDR3 in DNA: TGTGCCAGCAGTGTGGGCAGGTTGACTTTT. This gives the protein CASSVGRLTF.

The rearrangement links TRBV28 to TRBJ1-2; maybe TRBD1 (5 bases). Germline values: CDR1 MDHEN, CDR2 SYDVKM. The CDR3 covers 13 residues. V shed 4 bases and J shed 7 bases, with 13 bases lying between them. For the CDR3, the DNA is TGTGCCAGCAGTTCCGGGACGGGAGGTGGCTACACCTTC. Protein sequence: CASSSGTGGGYTF.

The rearrangement uses TRBV2 and TRBJ2-7; weak D call: TRBD2 (5 bases). There are 14 residues in the CDR3. Trimming took 5 bases from V and 2 from J, leaving 13 bases between them. Per the germline V gene, CDR1 is SNHLY and CDR2 is FYNNEI. The CDR3 nucleotides are TGTGCCAGCAGTCCATCGGGGATAACCTACGAGCAGTACTTC. It codes for CASSPSGITYEQYF.

The CDR3 bases are TGTGCCAGCAGTACACGGACAGGGGGCAGTGAGCAGTTCTTC. Protein product: CASSTRTGGSEQFF. The chain combines TRBV6-5 with TRBJ2-1; 11 nucleotides align to TRBD1. The trim removed 5 bases at V and 9 bases at J, leaving 6 bases unmatched. Germline CDR1 is MNHEY and CDR2 is SVGAGI. This CDR3 comprises 14 residues.

The chain is built from TRBV7-3 and TRBJ1-6; weak D call: TRBD1 (6 bases). This CDR3 is built from 14 residues. The V end was cut by 1 base, the J end by 10 bases, with 11 bases between. CDR1 SGHTA and CDR2 FQGTGA come from the germline V gene. CDR3 sequence: CASSLSRQGSPLHF. The CDR3, as DNA: TGTGCCAGCAGCTTAAGCAGGCAGGGGTCACCCCTCCACTTT.

V is TRBV15 and J is TRBJ2-1; 8 bases are a match to TRBD1. V was pared by 0 bases and J by 5 bases, with 3 bases of the junction left unmatched. The CDR3 runs 15 residues. From germline, CDR1 is LNHNV and CDR2 YYDKDF (reference sequence). Here the CDR3 DNA reads TGTGCCACCAGCAGAGACAGGGGGCCTGACAATGAGCAGTTCTTC. Residues: CATSRDRGPDNEQFF.

V usage is TRBV7-9 and J usage is TRBJ2-7; 7 bases line up with TRBD2. The CDR3 is made up of 12 amino acids. V lost 3 bases and J lost 6; bases outside the gene matches: 2. Germline V gene sequence: CDR1 SEHNR, CDR2 FQNEAQ (reference sequence). The CDR3 region is CASSFWGGEQYF. The CDR3 nucleotides are TGTGCCAGCAGCTTTTGGGGGGGCGAGCAGTACTTC.

The chain links TRBV5-4 to TRBJ2-7; TRBD1 matches 9 bases. CDR1 is SGHNT and CDR2 is YYREEE in the germline V gene (reference sequence). The CDR3 runs 14 residues. Trimming cost V 3 bases and J 2 bases; bases outside gene matches: 3. This chain's CDR3 is CASSSGTGPYEQYF. The CDR3 coding sequence is TGTGCCAGCAGCTCCGGGACAGGGCCCTACGAGCAGTACTTC. The variable domain in full, with the rest retrieved from reference TRBV5-4 and TRBJ2-7, is ETGVTQSPTHLIKTRGQQVTLRCSSQSGHNTVSWYQQALGQGPQFIFQYYREEENGRGNFPPRFSGLQFPNYSSELNVNALELDDSALYLCASSSGTGPYEQYFGPGTRLTVT.

V gene TRBV12-5 combines with J gene TRBJ1-5, with 12 bases lining up with TRBD1. Germline V CDR1 and CDR2: LGHNT, FRNRAP. The CDR3 has 17 residues. V dropped 8 bases and J dropped 0; count of bases not matched to a gene: 8. This chain's CDR3 is CASSPGQGAYSNQPQHF. CDR3 nucleotides: TGTGCTAGTTCACCGGGACAGGGGGCATATAGCAATCAGCCCCAGCATTTT.

The J gene is TRBJ2-5, the V gene TRBV5-1, with TRBD1 identical over 7 bases. V lost 4 bases to trimming and J lost 2 bases; unmatched junction nucleotides: 2. Germline CDR1 SGHRS, CDR2 YFSETQ. This CDR3 is 13 amino acids long. The CDR3 loop is CASSPGQQETQYF. CDR3 bases: TGCGCCAGCAGCCCGGGACAGCAAGAGACCCAGTACTTC.

The V call is TRBV5-6, the J call TRBJ1-5; 7 bases are shared with TRBD1. Germline-derived CDR1 and CDR2 are SGHDT and YYEEEE. J was trimmed by 4 bases and V by 2 bases; bases with no gene match: 6. The length of the CDR3 is 15 residues. CDR3 residues: CASSFFGQDNQPQHF. The CDR3, as DNA: TGTGCCAGCAGCTTCTTCGGACAGGATAATCAGCCCCAGCATTTT.

CDR3 protein: CASSLTGSSYNEQFF. The CDR3 coding sequence is TGTGCCAGCAGCCTAACAGGGAGCTCCTACAATGAGCAGTTCTTC. The chain is built from TRBV7-6 and TRBJ2-1; maybe TRBD1 (6 bases). The germline V gene has CDR1 SGHVS and CDR2 FNYEAQ. The CDR3 consists of 15 residues. Deletions cut 5 bases from V and 0 bases from J, with 11 bases between.

The chain employs TRBV4-1 and TRBJ1-1; D gene uncertain. Germline-derived CDR1 and CDR2 are MGHRA and YSYEKL. CDR3 size: 13 residues. Trimming stripped 6 bases from V and 0 bases from J, with 8 bases between. CDR3 in DNA: TGCGCCAGCAGTCTACAGTTGAACACTGAAGCTTTCTTT. Amino acids: CASSLQLNTEAFF.

This CDR3 is CASSVALAGEEQYF. The DNA of the CDR3 is TGTGCCAGCAGCGTAGCACTAGCGGGAGAAGAGCAGTACTTC. The rearrangement uses TRBV9 and TRBJ2-7; 11 bases are shared with TRBD2. Unmatched junction bases numbered 3, after V lost 0 bases and J lost 7 bases. The germline gives CDR1 SGDLS, CDR2 YYNGEE. The CDR3 consists of 14 residues.

The CDR3 region has the DNA TGCGCCAGCAGCTTGACGACAGGGCAAGATAACGAGCAGTACTTC. It translates to CASSLTTGQDNEQYF. V gene TRBV5-1 combines with J gene TRBJ2-7, with 7 bases aligning to TRBD1. Germline trimming cut 1 base from V and 5 bases from J; bases unmatched to any gene: 9. The CDR3 is 15 residues long. The V gene's germline CDR1 is SGHRS and CDR2 YFSETQ.

This CDR3 reads CASSLVASAEAGYGYTF. CDR3 DNA sequence: TGTGCCAGCAGCTTAGTAGCGAGCGCAGAAGCGGGCTATGGCTACACCTTC. The genes are TRBV7-9 and TRBJ1-2; D not resolved. V was cut by 1 base and J by 4 bases, with 19 bases left in between. The germline V gene has CDR1 SEHNR and CDR2 FQNEAQ (reference sequence). The length of the CDR3 is 17 residues.

The chain is built from TRBV5-1 and TRBJ2-4; a weak D match, TRBD2 (6 bases). This CDR3 is built from 16 residues. Trimming pared 0 bases from V and 1 base from J, leaving 11 bases between. Germline V CDR1 and CDR2: SGHRS, YFSETQ. The CDR3 loop reads CASSLGGADAKNIQYF. Here the CDR3 DNA reads TGCGCCAGCAGCTTGGGCGGGGCCGACGCCAAAAACATTCAGTACTTC. Using reference TRBV5-1 and TRBJ2-4 for the parts outside the CDR3, the full variable domain is KAGVTQTPRYLIKTRGQQVTLSCSPISGHRSVSWYQQTPGQGLQFLFEYFSETQRNKGNFPGRFSGRQFSNSRSEMNVSTLELGDSALYLCASSLGGADAKNIQYFGAGTRLSVL.

V and J are TRBV2 and TRBJ1-1; no clear D. From germline, CDR1 is SNHLY and CDR2 FYNNEI. V lost 10 bases and J lost 6, with 9 bases in between. The CDR3 loop spans 10 amino acids. CDR3 DNA: TGTGCCACCCGTCTCTCTGAAGCTTTCTTT. It is translated as CATRLSEAFF.

The chain carries TRBV30 and TRBJ2-4, with 7 bases identical to TRBD1. The CDR3 length is 15 residues. J lost 15 bases, V lost 5 bases, and 22 bases had no gene match. Germline V CDR1 and CDR2: GTSNPN, SVGIG (reference sequence). The DNA of the CDR3 is TGTGCCTGGGAAATAGCCGGGACAGCAAAAGCCGGTCTGTACTTC. Its protein is CAWEIAGTAKAGLYF.

The chain employs TRBV6-4 and TRBJ2-7; TRBD2 aligns across 14 bases. The CDR3 consists of 18 residues. V shed 6 bases, J shed 0 bases, and the junction held 10 bases outside the gene matches. CDR1 and CDR2 from the germline V gene are MRHNA and SNTAGT. CDR3 residues: CASRVFGLAGGDSYEQYF. CDR3 coding DNA: TGTGCCAGCAGGGTCTTCGGACTAGCGGGAGGCGACTCCTACGAGCAGTACTTC.

V is TRBV7-2 and J is TRBJ2-5, with a possible D match to TRBD1 (6 bases). V lost 7 bases, J lost 10 bases, and 16 bases lay in between. The germline gives CDR1 SGHTA, CDR2 FQGNSA. CDR3 length: 12 residues. The CDR3 here is CASTLDQGHQYF. The CDR3 DNA reads TGTGCCAGCACTTTGGACCAGGGGCACCAGTACTTC.

This sequence joins TRBV7-9 and TRBJ2-7; 11 bases are shared with TRBD2. The junction had 13 bases not matched to a gene; V was cut back by 1 base and J by 2 bases. This CDR3 contains 19 residues. Looked up from germline, CDR1 is SEHNR and CDR2 is FQNEAQ (reference sequence). The DNA for the CDR3 is TGTGCCAGCAGCTTAGGTAGCGGGAGGGTCGTGACTACGACCTACGAGCAGTACTTC. Translation: CASSLGSGRVVTTTYEQYF. Looking up the rest from reference TRBV7-9 and TRBJ2-7 gives the full variable domain: DTGVSQNPRHKITKRGQNVTFRCDPISEHNRLYWYRQTLGQGPEFLTYFQNEAQLEKSRLLSDRFSAERPKGSFSTLEIQRTEQGDSAMYLCASSLGSGRVVTTTYEQYFGPGTRLTVT.